The 14 T cell receptor beta chains given below trace back to one sample, sequenced in a study of technical replicates of blood from several donors. Profiled with immunoSEQ multiplex PCR; TCRdb holds only in-frame clones, not every one. The repertoire holds more than 75,000 clones, with roughly 95% as singletons. The source material was T cells isolated from PBMCs. The receptor source for this set is a human donor in good health.

The CDR3 region is CASSLDRTGANVLTF. The CDR3 DNA sequence: TGTGCCAGCAGCTTAGACAGGACTGGGGCCAACGTCCTGACTTTC. The chain has TRBV13 and TRBJ2-6, with a possible D match to TRBD1 (5 bases). CDR1 and CDR2 (germline): PRHDT, FYEKMQ (reference sequence). CDR3 length: 15 amino acids. Deletions cut 1 base from V and 2 bases from J, with 6 bases between.

In its sample, this clone was seen once. The chain is built from TRBV2 and TRBJ1-2, with TRBD1 as a possible D gene (6 bases). V lost 7 bases and J 5 bases, leaving 17 bases between the germline ends. The germline V gene has CDR1 SNHLY and CDR2 FYNNEI. The CDR3 is 14 residues long. The CDR3 nucleotides are TGTGCCAGCACAGCACAACAGGGTTTATATGGCTACACCTTC. Translating it yields CASTAQQGLYGYTF.

V and J are TRBV19 and TRBJ2-1, with 7 bases matching TRBD1. Germline V gene lookup returns CDR1 LNHDA and CDR2 SQIVND (reference sequence). The CDR3 length is 13 residues. The V and J ends lost 5 bases and 10 bases, in that order; junction bases with no gene match: 8. The CDR3 is CASSQGQLLEQFF. The CDR3 DNA follows: TGTGCCAGTAGTCAGGGACAGCTTCTGGAGCAGTTCTTC. Full variable domain (remainder filled in from reference TRBV19 and TRBJ2-1): DGGITQSPKYLFRKEGQNVTLSCEQNLNHDAMYWYRQDPGQGLRLIYYSQIVNDFQKGDIAEGYSVSREKKESFPLTVTSAQKNPTAFYLCASSQGQLLEQFFGPGTRLTVL.

The chain employs TRBV18 and TRBJ1-5; the D gene is possibly TRBD1 (6 bases). Germline CDR1 KGHSH, CDR2 LQKENI. The CDR3 runs 13 residues. The V and J ends lost 10 bases and 11 bases respectively, with 21 bases between them. DNA of the CDR3: TGTGCCACCCTACCAGAACAGGGAGCGGCCCAGCATTTT. This gives the protein CATLPEQGAAQHF.

This rearrangement joins TRBV6-6 to TRBJ2-7; the D is unclear. The V and J ends lost 2 bases and 3 bases respectively, with 8 bases between them. CDR3 length: 13 residues. Germline CDR1 and CDR2: MNHNY and SVGAGI (reference sequence). Here the CDR3 reads CASSYTTYYEQYF. CDR3 nucleotides: TGTGCCAGCAGTTACACGACATACTACGAGCAGTACTTC.

J is TRBJ2-1 and V is TRBV7-3, with D tentatively TRBD2 (6 bases). V lost 2 bases, J lost 10 bases, and 12 bases lay in between. This CDR3 region has 13 residues. Germline V gives CDR1 SGHTA, CDR2 FQGTGA. The CDR3 DNA reads as TGTGCCAGCAGCTTATCCCCCGGGAGAGAGCAGTTCTTC. It codes for CASSLSPGREQFF.

This CDR3 is CSVAVAGGPYEQYF. CDR3 bases: TGCAGCGTTGCAGTAGCGGGAGGGCCCTACGAGCAGTACTTC. The chain links TRBV29-1 to TRBJ2-7; 11 bases match TRBD2. The junction had 4 bases not matched to a gene; V was cut back by 4 bases and J by 2 bases. Germline V gene data show CDR1 as SQVTM and CDR2 as ANQGSEA. This CDR3 is built from 14 residues.

This sequence joins TRBV9 and TRBJ1-5; TRBD1 is a possible D gene (5 bases). The CDR3 has 14 amino acids. The germline CDR1 and CDR2 sequences are SGDLS and YYNGEE. Between the trimmed V and J ends, which lost 0 bases and 5 bases, there was a span of 9 bases. This CDR3 reads CASSVGGGDQPQHF. The CDR3 region has the DNA TGTGCCAGCAGCGTAGGGGGCGGGGATCAGCCCCAGCATTTT. Full variable domain (remainder filled in from reference TRBV9 and TRBJ1-5): DSGVTQTPKHLITATGQRVTLRCSPRSGDLSVYWYQQSLDQGLQFLIQYYNGEERAKGNILERFSAQQFPDLHSELNLSSLELGDSALYFCASSVGGGDQPQHFGDGTRLSIL.

This clone was picked up a small number of times. V usage is TRBV9 and J usage is TRBJ2-1; D gene ambiguous. Trimming pared 2 bases from V and 0 bases from J, leaving 6 bases between. The CDR3 runs 14 residues. Germline-derived CDR1 and CDR2 are SGDLS and YYNGEE. The CDR3 sequence is CASSVASSYNEQFF. The CDR3, as DNA: TGTGCCAGCAGCGTTGCTAGCTCCTACAATGAGCAGTTCTTC.

This rearrangement joins TRBV11-3 to TRBJ2-2; the D gene is possibly TRBD1 (6 bases). V lost 4 bases and J 2 bases, leaving 11 bases between the germline ends. In germline, CDR1 is SGHNT, CDR2 YENEEA. This CDR3 has 15 residues. For the CDR3, the DNA is TGTGCCAGCAGCTCCCACAGGGTAAACACCGGGGAGCTGTTTTTT. This gives the protein CASSSHRVNTGELFF.

This clone was picked up one time. The rearrangement links TRBV27 to TRBJ2-7; D is possibly TRBD2 (6 bases). The V end was cut by 4 bases, the J end by 5 bases, with 15 bases between. Looked up from germline, CDR1 is MNHEY and CDR2 is SMNVEV (reference sequence). This CDR3 is built from 14 residues. This chain's CDR3 is CASSSAGSSHEQYF. The CDR3 DNA sequence: TGTGCCAGCAGTTCCGCGGGAAGTTCCCACGAGCAGTACTTC.

The chain joins TRBV30 to TRBJ2-7; D is possibly TRBD2 (5 bases). V was shortened by 5 bases and J by 1 base, with 12 bases between the two germline ends. The CDR3 covers 13 residues. The germline CDR1 and CDR2 sequences are GTSNPN and SVGIG (reference sequence). CDR3 sequence (DNA): TGTGCCTGGGGCAAACGGACTTCCTACGAGCAGTACTTC. Protein sequence: CAWGKRTSYEQYF.

The chain is built from TRBV2 and TRBJ2-3; D possibly corresponds to TRBD1 (6 bases). CDR1 SNHLY and CDR2 FYNNEI come from the germline V gene. The CDR3 runs 12 residues. Trimming removed 6 bases at V and 5 bases at J, with 9 bases between. The CDR3 spells CASSRTEDTQYF. The CDR3 bases are TGTGCCAGCAGCAGGACAGAAGATACGCAGTATTTT. The variable domain in full, completed from reference TRBV2 and TRBJ2-3, reads EPEVTQTPSHQVTQMGQEVILRCVPISNHLYFYWYRQILGQKVEFLVSFYNNEISEKSEIFDDQFSVERPDGSNFTLKIRSTKLEDSAMYFCASSRTEDTQYFGPGTRLTVL.

The chain carries TRBV20-1 and TRBJ2-5; D perhaps matches TRBD1 (5 bases). This CDR3 has 11 residues. Per germline, CDR1 DFQATT and CDR2 SNEGSKA (reference sequence). The CDR3 coding sequence is TGCTCCCGCGACAGTCAAGAGACCCAGTACTTC. This gives the protein CSRDSQETQYF.